This T cell receptor beta chain was captured in a study of cytomegalovirus exposure and HLA in healthy donors. Findings of the study overall: The study had only CMV serostatus as immune exposure information. By HLA locus, TCR association rates varied in a later analysis, with DRB1 showing the most and HLA-C the fewest.

The donors gave bone marrow, and they were healthy. Although they were nominally healthy when sampled, donors likely had unrecorded immune exposures. PCR involved 60 Vbeta and 13 Jbeta primers. Using immunoSEQ multiplex PCR, the repertoire was profiled, and TCRdb retains in-frame clones only, with some absent. Recorded for this sample: tens of thousands of clones. V lost 3 bases to trimming and J lost 3 bases; unmatched junction nucleotides: 1. The CDR3 sequence is 14 residues long. Germline V gives CDR1 SGHRS, CDR2 YFSETQ. Of note for this clone: Its antigen is undetermined.

The TCR comes from a man aged 40-50 years in good health and CMV-seronegative. This chain connects TRBV5-1 to TRBJ2-2; TRBD2 agrees at 8 bases. The sample was PBMCs. CDR3 sequence: CASSSLADTGELFF. CDR3 DNA: TGCGCCAGCAGCTCACTAGCGGACACCGGGGAGCTGTTTTTT.